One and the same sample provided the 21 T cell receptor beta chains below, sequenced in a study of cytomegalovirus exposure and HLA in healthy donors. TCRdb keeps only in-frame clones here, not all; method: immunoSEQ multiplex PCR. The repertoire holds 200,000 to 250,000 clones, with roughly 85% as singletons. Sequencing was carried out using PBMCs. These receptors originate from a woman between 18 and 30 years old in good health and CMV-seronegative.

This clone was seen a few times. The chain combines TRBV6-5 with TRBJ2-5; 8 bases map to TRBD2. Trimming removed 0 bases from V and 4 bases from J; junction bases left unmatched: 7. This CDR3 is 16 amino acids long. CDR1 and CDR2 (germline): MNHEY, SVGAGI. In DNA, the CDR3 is TGTGCCAGCAGTTACTCGACGGGGGGGCGTGGAGAGACCCAGTACTTC. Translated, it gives CASSYSTGGRGETQYF.

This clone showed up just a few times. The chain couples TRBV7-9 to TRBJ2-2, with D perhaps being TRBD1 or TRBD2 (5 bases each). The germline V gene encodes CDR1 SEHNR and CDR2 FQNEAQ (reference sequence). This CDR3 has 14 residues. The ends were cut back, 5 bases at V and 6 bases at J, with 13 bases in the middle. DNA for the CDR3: TGTGCCAGCAGCCCCGGGACCTCACCCGGGGAGCTGTTTTTT. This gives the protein CASSPGTSPGELFF.

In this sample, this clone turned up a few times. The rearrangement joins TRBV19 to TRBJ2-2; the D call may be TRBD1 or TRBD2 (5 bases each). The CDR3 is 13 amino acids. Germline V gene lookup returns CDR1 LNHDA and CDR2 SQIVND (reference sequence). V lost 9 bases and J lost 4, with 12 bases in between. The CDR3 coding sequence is TGTGCCAGCTCGGGGACCGGCACCGGGGAGCTGTTTTTT. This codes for CASSGTGTGELFF. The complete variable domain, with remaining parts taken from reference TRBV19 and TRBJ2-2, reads DGGITQSPKYLFRKEGQNVTLSCEQNLNHDAMYWYRQDPGQGLRLIYYSQIVNDFQKGDIAEGYSVSREKKESFPLTVTSAQKNPTAFYLCASSGTGTGELFFGEGSRLTVL.

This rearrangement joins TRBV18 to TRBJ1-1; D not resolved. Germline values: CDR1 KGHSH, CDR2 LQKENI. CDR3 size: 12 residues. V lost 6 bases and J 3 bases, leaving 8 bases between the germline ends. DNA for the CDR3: TGTGCCAGCTCCCGTCGGGACACTGAAGCTTTCTTT. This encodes CASSRRDTEAFF.

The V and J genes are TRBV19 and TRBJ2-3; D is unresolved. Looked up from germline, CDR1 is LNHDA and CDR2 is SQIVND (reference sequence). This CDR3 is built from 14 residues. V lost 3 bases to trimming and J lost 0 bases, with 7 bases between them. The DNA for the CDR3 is TGTGCCAGTAGTATCCTTCGGAGCACAGATACGCAGTATTTT. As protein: CASSILRSTDTQYF. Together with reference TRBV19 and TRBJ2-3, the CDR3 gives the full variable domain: DGGITQSPKYLFRKEGQNVTLSCEQNLNHDAMYWYRQDPGQGLRLIYYSQIVNDFQKGDIAEGYSVSREKKESFPLTVTSAQKNPTAFYLCASSILRSTDTQYFGPGTRLTVL.

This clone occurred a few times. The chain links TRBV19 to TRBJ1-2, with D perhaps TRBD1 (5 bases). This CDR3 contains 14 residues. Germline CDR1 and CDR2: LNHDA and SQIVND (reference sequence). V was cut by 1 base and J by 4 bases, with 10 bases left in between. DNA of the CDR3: TGTGCCAGTAGTATAGGGCAGGGCCCCTATGGCTACACCTTC. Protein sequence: CASSIGQGPYGYTF.

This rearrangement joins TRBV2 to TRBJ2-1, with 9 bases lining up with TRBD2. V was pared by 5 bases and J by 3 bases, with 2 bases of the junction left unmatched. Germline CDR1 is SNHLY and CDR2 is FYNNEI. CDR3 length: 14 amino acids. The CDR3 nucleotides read TGTGCCAGCAGTTGGACTAGCGACTACAATGAGCAGTTCTTC. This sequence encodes CASSWTSDYNEQFF.

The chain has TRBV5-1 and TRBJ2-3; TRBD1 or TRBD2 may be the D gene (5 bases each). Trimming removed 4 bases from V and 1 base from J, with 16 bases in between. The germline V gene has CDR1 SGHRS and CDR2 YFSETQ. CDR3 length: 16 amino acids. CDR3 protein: CASSPQARGRTDTQYF. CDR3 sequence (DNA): TGCGCCAGCAGCCCCCAAGCACGGGGCCGCACAGATACGCAGTATTTT.

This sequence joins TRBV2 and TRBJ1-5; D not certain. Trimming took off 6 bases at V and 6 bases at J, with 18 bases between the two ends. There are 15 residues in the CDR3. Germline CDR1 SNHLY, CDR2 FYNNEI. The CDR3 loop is CASSPWEAGIQPQHF. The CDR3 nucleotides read TGTGCCAGCAGCCCATGGGAGGCAGGTATTCAGCCCCAGCATTTT. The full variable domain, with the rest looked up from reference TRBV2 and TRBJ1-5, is EPEVTQTPSHQVTQMGQEVILRCVPISNHLYFYWYRQILGQKVEFLVSFYNNEISEKSEIFDDQFSVERPDGSNFTLKIRSTKLEDSAMYFCASSPWEAGIQPQHFGDGTRLSIL.

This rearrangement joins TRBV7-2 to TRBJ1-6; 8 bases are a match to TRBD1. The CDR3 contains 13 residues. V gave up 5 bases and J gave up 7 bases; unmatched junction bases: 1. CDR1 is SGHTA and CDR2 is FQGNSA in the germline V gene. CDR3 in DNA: TGTGCCAGCAGCGGACAGGGCAATTCACCCCTCCACTTT. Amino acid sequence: CASSGQGNSPLHF. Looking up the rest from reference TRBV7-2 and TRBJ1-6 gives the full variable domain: GAGVSQSPSNKVTEKGKDVELRCDPISGHTALYWYRQSLGQGLEFLIYFQGNSAPDKSGLPSDRFSAERTGGSVSTLTIQRTQQEDSAVYLCASSGQGNSPLHFGNGTRLTVT.

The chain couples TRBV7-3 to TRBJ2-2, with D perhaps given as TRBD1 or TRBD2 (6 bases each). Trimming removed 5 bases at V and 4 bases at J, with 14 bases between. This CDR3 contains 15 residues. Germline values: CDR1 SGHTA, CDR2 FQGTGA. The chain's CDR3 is CASSPRGGSTGELFF. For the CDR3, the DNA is TGTGCCAGCAGCCCGAGAGGGGGGAGCACCGGGGAGCTGTTTTTT. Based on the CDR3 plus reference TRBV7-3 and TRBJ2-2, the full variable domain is GAGVSQTPSNKVTEKGKYVELRCDPISGHTALYWYRQSLGQGPEFLIYFQGTGAADDSGLPNDRFFAVRPEGSVSTLKIQRTERGDSAVYLCASSPRGGSTGELFFGEGSRLTVL.

CDR3: CASSEFPRGKGNQPQHF. CDR3 DNA: TGTGCCAGCAGTGAATTCCCCAGGGGAAAGGGCAATCAGCCCCAGCATTTT. The V gene is TRBV6-1, the J gene TRBJ1-5; D might be TRBD1 (6 bases). Trimming left V 2 bases short and J 2 bases short, with 16 bases between. Looked up from germline, CDR1 is MNHNS and CDR2 is SASEGT. There are 17 residues in the CDR3.

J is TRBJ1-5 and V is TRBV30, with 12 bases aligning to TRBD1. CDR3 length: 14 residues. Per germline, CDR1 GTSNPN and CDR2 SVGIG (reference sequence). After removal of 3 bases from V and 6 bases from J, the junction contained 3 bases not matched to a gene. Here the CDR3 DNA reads TGTGCCTGGAGCGGGACAGGGGGCTCTCAGCCCCAGCATTTT. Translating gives CAWSGTGGSQPQHF.

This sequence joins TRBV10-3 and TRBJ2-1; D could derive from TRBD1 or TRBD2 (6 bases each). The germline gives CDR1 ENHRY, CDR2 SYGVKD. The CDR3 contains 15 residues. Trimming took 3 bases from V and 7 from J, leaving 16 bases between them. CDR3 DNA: TGTGCCATCAGTGATGGAGGGGGAAGAGGGAATGAGCAGTTCTTC. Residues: CAISDGGGRGNEQFF.

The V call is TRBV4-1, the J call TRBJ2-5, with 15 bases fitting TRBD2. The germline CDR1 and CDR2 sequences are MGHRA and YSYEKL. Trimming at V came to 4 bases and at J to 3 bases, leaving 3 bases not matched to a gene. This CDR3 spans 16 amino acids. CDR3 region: CASSPGLAGGEETQYF. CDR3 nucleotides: TGCGCCAGCAGCCCCGGACTAGCGGGAGGGGAAGAGACCCAGTACTTC.

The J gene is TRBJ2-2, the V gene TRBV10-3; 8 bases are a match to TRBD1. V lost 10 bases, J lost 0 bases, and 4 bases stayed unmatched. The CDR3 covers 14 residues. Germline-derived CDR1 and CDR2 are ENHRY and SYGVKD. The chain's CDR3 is CATGQGTNTGELFF. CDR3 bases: TGTGCCACCGGACAGGGAACGAACACCGGGGAGCTGTTTTTT.

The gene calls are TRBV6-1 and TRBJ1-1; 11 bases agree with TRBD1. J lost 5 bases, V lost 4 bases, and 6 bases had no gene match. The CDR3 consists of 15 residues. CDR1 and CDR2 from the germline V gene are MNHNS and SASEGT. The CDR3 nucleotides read TGTGCCAGCAGTGTTCGGACAGGGGGCCGGACTGAAGCTTTCTTT. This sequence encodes CASSVRTGGRTEAFF.

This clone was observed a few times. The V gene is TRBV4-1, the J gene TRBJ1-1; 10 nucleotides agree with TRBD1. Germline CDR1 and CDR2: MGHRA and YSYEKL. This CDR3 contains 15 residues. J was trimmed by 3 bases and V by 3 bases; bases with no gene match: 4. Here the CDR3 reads CASSQTGGFYTEAFF. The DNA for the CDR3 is TGCGCCAGCAGCCAGACAGGGGGCTTTTACACTGAAGCTTTCTTT.

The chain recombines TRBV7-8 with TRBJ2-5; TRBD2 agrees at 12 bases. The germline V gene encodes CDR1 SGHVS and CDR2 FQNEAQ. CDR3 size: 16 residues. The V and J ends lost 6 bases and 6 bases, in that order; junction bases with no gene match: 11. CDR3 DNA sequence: TGTGCCAGCAGAAAAGCGACTAGCGGGGGTCTTAAGACCCAGTACTTC. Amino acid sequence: CASRKATSGGLKTQYF.

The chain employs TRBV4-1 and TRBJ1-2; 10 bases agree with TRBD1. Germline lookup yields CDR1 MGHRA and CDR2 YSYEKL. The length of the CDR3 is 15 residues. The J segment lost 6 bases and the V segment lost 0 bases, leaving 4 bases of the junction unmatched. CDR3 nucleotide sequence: TGCGCCAGCAGCCAAGAACGGGACAGGGGTGATGGCTACACCTTC. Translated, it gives CASSQERDRGDGYTF.

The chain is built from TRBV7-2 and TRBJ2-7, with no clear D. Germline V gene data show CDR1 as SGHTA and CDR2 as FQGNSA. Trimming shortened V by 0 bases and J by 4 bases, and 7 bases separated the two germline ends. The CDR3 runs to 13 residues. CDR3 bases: TGTGCCAGCAGCTTAGCAGGACCATACGAGCAGTACTTC. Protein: CASSLAGPYEQYF.